This is a list of T cell receptor beta chains from one sample in a study of cytomegalovirus exposure and HLA in healthy donors. The data were produced by immunoSEQ multiplex PCR, yet TCRdb's version contains in-frame clones alone and is incomplete. Among some 120,000 clones listed, about three quarters were seen once. Sample: PBMCs. Receptors were obtained from a female donor in good health and CMV-seronegative. Both conserved end residues are part of each CDR3. A D gene is named only where the DNA matches it firmly. Not every row has a clone size; where given, it reads once, few, many or a size class.

TRBD1	TRBJ1-6	TRBV4-1	.	15	TGCGCCAGCAGCCAATCCGACAGGGGATTTTCACCCCTCCACTTT	CASSQSDRGFSPLHF
TRBD1	TRBJ1-2	TRBV27	.	14	TGTGCCAGCACCCGACAGGGATCCAACTATGGCTACACCTTC	CASTRQGSNYGYTF
TRBD2	TRBJ2-7	TRBV7-9	few	14	TGTGCCAGCAGCTTAGGACGGGGGGACTACGAGCAGTACTTC	CASSLGRGDYEQYF
.	TRBJ1-4	TRBV6-1	.	16	TGTGCCAGCAGTGTACCTGGGCAGGGGATGGGAGAAAAACTGTTTTTT	CASSVPGQGMGEKLFF
.	TRBJ2-1	TRBV9	.	17	TGTGCCAGCAGCTTATCCTGGGGCAGCGCCTCCTACAATGAGCAGTTCTTC	CASSLSWGSASYNEQFF
.	TRBJ2-7	TRBV5-4	.	12	TGTGCCAGCAGCTTGGATAACTACGAGCAGTACTTC	CASSLDNYEQYF
.	TRBJ1-2	TRBV6-1	once	12	TGTGCCAGCAACGGCAGGGACTATGGCTACACCTTC	CASNGRDYGYTF
.	TRBJ2-1	TRBV6-5	.	15	TGTGCCAGCAGTTACTCGCCCCACCCGGGGAATGAGCAGTTCTTC	CASSYSPHPGNEQFF
TRBD2	TRBJ2-5	TRBV28	.	14	TGTGCCAGCAGTCTGCCGACGGGGGGAGAGACCCAGTACTTC	CASSLPTGGETQYF
.	TRBJ1-3	TRBV19	once	16	TGTGCCAGTAGTCCCACCTTCGGGGGCTCTGGAAACACCATATATTTT	CASSPTFGGSGNTIYF
.	TRBJ1-6	TRBV5-1	.	15	TGCGCCAGCAGCTTGGAATGGATTTCAGGTTCACCCCTCCACTTT	CASSLEWISGSPLHF
.	TRBJ2-6	TRBV2	.	16	TGTGCCAGCAGTCCGATTGGGCTCCCTGGGGCCAACGTCCTGACTTTC	CASSPIGLPGANVLTF
TRBD2	TRBJ2-3	TRBV5-6	.	18	TGTGCCAGCAGCTTGGCCTTGCAGCGGGGGGGCAGGGCAGATACGCAGTATTTT	CASSLALQRGGRADTQYF
.	TRBJ1-4	TRBV5-1	.	16	TGCGCCAGCAGCTTAACAGGCGGGGCAACTAATGAAAAACTGTTTTTT	CASSLTGGATNEKLFF
TRBD1	TRBJ1-2	TRBV5-6	.	14	TGTGCCAGCAGCTTGGAAGGGACAGGGAACGGCTACACCTTC	CASSLEGTGNGYTF
TRBD2	TRBJ2-3	TRBV11-2	.	20	TGTGCCAGCAGCTTAGAATCCGGGACTAGCGGGGGCTCTAGCACAGATACGCAGTATTTT	CASSLESGTSGGSSTDTQYF
.	TRBJ1-2	TRBV5-1	.	13	TGCGCCAGCAGCTTGGAGGGGTCTCGTGGCTACACCTTC	CASSLEGSRGYTF
.	TRBJ2-5	TRBV19	.	13	TGTGCCAGTGGAACAGGGTGGGGAGAGACCCAGTACTTC	CASGTGWGETQYF
TRBD1	TRBJ2-7	TRBV7-2	.	15	TGTGCCAGCAGCCGCGACAGGGGAGTCGAGTACGAGCAGTACTTC	CASSRDRGVEYEQYF